The next 3 T cell receptor beta chains were all read from a single sample in a study of blood T cell dynamics during melanoma immunotherapy. Assay: immunoSEQ multiplex PCR; the TCRdb copy retains only in-frame clones and omits some. The sample lists more than 10,000 clones; approximately 84% were seen once. Time point here: pre-treatment baseline. The sample here was blood, taken from a patient treated with checkpoint blockade. Source of these receptors: a human donor with melanoma.

The rearrangement links TRBV5-1 to TRBJ1-2, with 10 bases fitting TRBD1. The J segment lost 7 bases and the V segment lost 3 bases, leaving 6 bases of the junction unmatched. CDR1 and CDR2 from the germline V gene are SGHRS and YFSETQ. The CDR3 is 14 residues long. The CDR3 DNA reads TGCGCCAGCAGCTCGGACAGGGGGAATCTTGGCTACACCTTC. This translates into CASSSDRGNLGYTF.

The chain joins TRBV9 to TRBJ1-2; TRBD1 matches at 7 bases. The CDR3 has 14 residues. V dropped 0 bases and J dropped 5; count of bases not matched to a gene: 4. From germline, CDR1 is SGDLS and CDR2 YYNGEE. In nucleotides, the CDR3 is TGTGCCAGCAGCGTAGAAGGGGGCGATTATGGCTACACCTTC. Protein: CASSVEGGDYGYTF.

This chain links TRBV11-3 with TRBJ2-5; maybe TRBD1 (6 bases). Between the trimmed V and J ends, which lost 1 base and 4 bases, there was a span of 7 bases. The CDR3 length is 13 residues. CDR1 is SGHNT, CDR2 YENEEA, per germline. Written as DNA, the CDR3 is TGTGCCAGCAGCTTAGCAGGGGTAGAGACCCAGTACTTC. Amino acids: CASSLAGVETQYF. The complete variable domain, with remaining parts taken from reference TRBV11-3 and TRBJ2-5, reads EAGVVQSPRYKIIEKKQPVAFWCNPISGHNTLYWYLQNLGQGPELLIRYENEEAVDDSQLPKDRFSAERLKGVDSTLKIQPAELGDSAVYLCASSLAGVETQYFGPGTRLLVL.